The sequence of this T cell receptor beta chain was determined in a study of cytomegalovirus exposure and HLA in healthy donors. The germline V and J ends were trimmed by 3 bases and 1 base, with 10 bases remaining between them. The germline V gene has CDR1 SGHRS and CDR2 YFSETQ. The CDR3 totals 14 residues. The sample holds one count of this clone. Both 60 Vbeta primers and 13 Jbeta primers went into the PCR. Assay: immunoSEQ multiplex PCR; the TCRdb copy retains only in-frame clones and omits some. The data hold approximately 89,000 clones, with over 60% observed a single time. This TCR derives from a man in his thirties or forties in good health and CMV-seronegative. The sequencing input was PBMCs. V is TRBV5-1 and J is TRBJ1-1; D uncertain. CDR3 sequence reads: CASSSTQENTEAFF. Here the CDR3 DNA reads TGCGCCAGCAGCTCAACCCAGGAGAACACTGAAGCTTTCTTT.